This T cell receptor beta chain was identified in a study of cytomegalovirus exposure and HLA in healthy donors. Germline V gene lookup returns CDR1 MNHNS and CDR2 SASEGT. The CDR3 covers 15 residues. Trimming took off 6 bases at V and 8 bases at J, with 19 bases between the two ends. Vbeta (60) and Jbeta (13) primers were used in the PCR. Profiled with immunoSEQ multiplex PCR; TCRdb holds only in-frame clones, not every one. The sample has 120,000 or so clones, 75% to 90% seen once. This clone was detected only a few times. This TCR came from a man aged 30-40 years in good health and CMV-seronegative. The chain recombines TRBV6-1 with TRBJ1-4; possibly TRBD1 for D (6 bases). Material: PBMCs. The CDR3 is CASSGWGQRKEKLFF. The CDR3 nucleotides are TGTGCCAGCAGCGGGTGGGGACAACGGAAGGAAAAACTGTTTTTT.